Below, 30 T cell receptor beta chains from the same sample are listed, as sequenced in a study of CD8 T cells in Susac syndrome. Roughly 0.5 to 1 ug RNA was reverse transcribed with random hexamers. TCRdb redid the calling of the immunoSEQ multiplex PCR reads with MiXCR, one entry per CDR3 protein. The top ten clones hold around 0.1% of a sample with approximately 100,000 distinct CDR3 sequences, around 95% of them seen once. Sequences were obtained from CD4+ T cells from PBMCs. The receptor set was obtained from a human donor in good health.

The V gene is TRBV6-2 or TRBV6-3, the J gene TRBJ1-1, with D unresolved. CDR1 is MNHEY and CDR2 is SVGEGT in the germline V gene. V was trimmed by 7 bases and J by 1 base, leaving 19 bases between them. The CDR3 contains 16 residues. The CDR3 protein is CASTIIMGYKNTEAFF. For the CDR3, the DNA is TGTGCCAGCACCATTATCATGGGCTACAAGAACACTGAAGCTTTCTTT.

V gene TRBV6-6 combines with J gene TRBJ2-6, with D possibly being TRBD2 (5 bases). This CDR3 region has 13 residues. Trimming shortened V by 9 bases and J by 4 bases, and 10 bases separated the two germline ends. CDR1 is MNHNY, CDR2 SVGAGI, per germline (reference sequence). The CDR3, as DNA: TGTGCCAGTGGGAGAGACGGGGCCAACGTCCTGACTTTC. Encoded protein: CASGRDGANVLTF.

The chain couples TRBV6-1 to TRBJ1-1, with D maybe TRBD1 (5 bases). Germline CDR1 is MNHNS and CDR2 is SASEGT. V lost 7 bases and J 1 base, leaving 19 bases between the germline ends. The CDR3 spans 16 residues. DNA for the CDR3: TGTGCCAGCAAACGCCGAAGCGGGGCGGGGAACACTGAAGCTTTCTTT. Its translation: CASKRRSGAGNTEAFF.

J is TRBJ1-1 and V is TRBV2; D gene uncertain. The CDR3 is made up of 11 amino acids. The V gene lost 5 bases and the J gene lost 8 bases, with 9 bases spanning the gap. Germline CDR1 reads SNHLY; CDR2 reads FYNNEI. The CDR3 coding sequence is TGTGCCAGCAGTCTCTGGTTAGAAGCTTTCTTT. This encodes CASSLWLEAFF.

The genes are TRBV28 and TRBJ2-1, with D perhaps TRBD1 (6 bases). This CDR3 contains 14 residues. Germline V gene lookup returns CDR1 MDHEN and CDR2 SYDVKM. The germline V and J ends were trimmed by 6 bases and 12 bases, with 21 bases remaining between them. The CDR3 DNA follows: TGTGCCAGCAGCATACAAGTGGGGACAATGAGGCAGTTCTTC. This sequence encodes CASSIQVGTMRQFF.

This rearrangement joins TRBV29-1 to TRBJ2-2, with D possibly being TRBD1 or TRBD2 (5 bases each). Germline CDR1 reads SQVTM; CDR2 reads ANQGSEA. Trimming shortened V by 6 bases and J by 6 bases, and 11 bases separated the two germline ends. The CDR3 contains 12 residues. CDR3 sequence: CSVRKGPGELFF. As DNA, the CDR3 is TGCAGCGTCAGGAAGGGACCCGGGGAGCTGTTTTTT.

The genes are TRBV12-3 or TRBV12-4 and TRBJ2-1; TRBD2 might be the D (5 bases). V was trimmed by 3 bases and J by 1 base, leaving 13 bases between them. CDR3 length: 16 residues. DNA for the CDR3: TGTGCCAGCAGTTTGATAGCGCATTCATCCTACAATGAGCAGTTCTTC. As protein: CASSLIAHSSYNEQFF.

This rearrangement joins TRBV29-1 to TRBJ2-3; D call uncertain. The CDR3 has 18 amino acids. Germline V CDR1 and CDR2: SQVTM, ANQGSEA. V was shortened by 1 base and J by 0 bases, with 20 bases between the two germline ends. The CDR3 DNA reads TGCAGCGTTGAAGGAGCCAGTGGCGGTTGGGTAAGCACAGATACGCAGTATTTT. This encodes CSVEGASGGWVSTDTQYF.

The chain uses TRBV19 and TRBJ2-5; D is unclear. The CDR3 has 12 amino acids. Trimming took off 4 bases at V and 3 bases at J, with 6 bases between the two ends. The germline CDR1 and CDR2 sequences are LNHDA and SQIVND (reference sequence). The CDR3 DNA sequence: TGTGCCAGTAGTAAACAGAAAGAGACCCAGTACTTC. Translation: CASSKQKETQYF.

This chain links TRBV5-1 with TRBJ2-7; the D gene is possibly TRBD1 (6 bases). Germline CDR1 and CDR2: SGHRS and YFSETQ. The CDR3 length is 14 residues. Trimming stripped 5 bases from V and 4 bases from J, with 16 bases between. The CDR3 nucleotides are TGCGCCAGCAGATCCAACAGGGCGAAATACGAGCAGTACTTC. It encodes CASRSNRAKYEQYF.

The rearrangement uses TRBV20-1 and TRBJ2-4; D ambiguous. CDR1 and CDR2 from the germline V gene are DFQATT and SNEGSKA (reference sequence). CDR3 size: 15 residues. With 3 bases removed from V and 0 bases from J, the gap between germline ends came to 12 bases. CDR3 sequence (DNA): TGCAGTGCTAGTCAAGGGCTACTAGCCAAAAACATTCAGTACTTC. It codes for CSASQGLLAKNIQYF.

The V gene is TRBV6-2 or TRBV6-3, the J gene TRBJ2-5; 9 bases map to TRBD2. CDR3 length: 14 residues. CDR1 is MNHEY and CDR2 is SVGEGT in the germline V gene. V was clipped by 2 bases and J by 4 bases; unmatched bases: 2. The CDR3 protein is CASSYILAGETQYF. Written as DNA, the CDR3 is TGTGCCAGCAGTTACATACTAGCGGGAGAGACCCAGTACTTC.

The rearrangement joins TRBV27 to TRBJ1-5; a possible D gene is TRBD1 (5 bases). The germline CDR1 and CDR2 sequences are MNHEY and SMNVEV (reference sequence). Trimming left V 3 bases short and J 2 bases short, with 11 bases between. The CDR3 spans 15 residues. The CDR3 nucleotides are TGTGCCAGCAGTTTCAATCCGACAGGCAATCAGCCCCAGCATTTT. This gives the protein CASSFNPTGNQPQHF.

This clonotype was recorded only once. This chain links TRBV28 with TRBJ2-7; 10 nucleotides align to TRBD1. The CDR3 is 15 amino acids. CDR1 and CDR2 from the germline V gene are MDHEN and SYDVKM. Trimming removed 9 bases from V and 6 bases from J; junction bases left unmatched: 14. This CDR3 reads CASPPPGTGVSEQYF. The CDR3 bases are TGTGCCAGTCCTCCCCCCGGGACAGGGGTCTCCGAGCAGTACTTC. The complete variable domain, with remaining parts taken from reference TRBV28 and TRBJ2-7, reads DVKVTQSSRYLVKRTGEKVFLECVQDMDHENMFWYRQDPGLGLRLIYFSYDVKMKEKGDIPEGYSVSREKKERFSLILESASTNQTSMYLCASPPPGTGVSEQYFGPGTRLTVT.

The V gene is TRBV20-1, the J gene TRBJ2-4, with TRBD2 matching 8 bases. The CDR3 is 15 residues long. After removal of 6 bases from V and 2 bases from J, the junction contained 9 bases not matched to a gene. Germline V gene sequence: CDR1 DFQATT, CDR2 SNEGSKA (reference sequence). The CDR3 loop is CSAPDGLAPKNIQYF. CDR3 DNA: TGCAGTGCCCCAGACGGACTAGCCCCCAAAAACATTCAGTACTTC.

The chain uses TRBV20-1 and TRBJ2-2; 9 nucleotides line up with TRBD2. The germline gives CDR1 DFQATT, CDR2 SNEGSKA (reference sequence). The ends lost 2 bases at V and 8 bases at J; junction bases unmatched: 6. This CDR3 comprises 14 residues. The chain's CDR3 is CSARLAGLEGELFF. The CDR3, as DNA: TGCAGTGCTAGACTAGCGGGGCTCGAAGGGGAGCTGTTTTTT.

The V and J genes are TRBV20-1 and TRBJ2-4; D possibly corresponds to TRBD1 (6 bases). CDR1 DFQATT and CDR2 SNEGSKA come from the germline V gene (reference sequence). The CDR3 is made up of 15 amino acids. Trimming removed 7 bases at V and 6 bases at J, with 22 bases between. CDR3 protein: CSVRVMWGPGNIQYF. DNA of the CDR3: TGCAGTGTCCGGGTGATGTGGGGGCCGGGAAACATTCAGTACTTC.

The gene calls are TRBV3-1 and TRBJ2-7; TRBD1 matches at 7 bases. The CDR3 spans 11 residues. The junction had 2 bases not matched to a gene; V was cut back by 1 base and J by 11 bases. Germline CDR1 and CDR2: LGHDT and YNNKEL (reference sequence). The CDR3 DNA reads TGTGCCAGCAGCCAAGGGGACAGCGAGTACTTC. Translation: CASSQGDSEYF.

CDR3 loop: CASTGGGTSYNSPLHF. The DNA for the CDR3 is TGTGCCAGCACCGGGGGGGGAACGTCCTATAATTCACCCCTCCACTTT. The chain combines TRBV12-3 or TRBV12-4 with TRBJ1-6, with D possibly matching TRBD1 (5 bases). The CDR3 is 16 residues long. V lost 7 bases, J lost 1 base, and 14 bases lay in between.

The V and J genes are TRBV29-1 and TRBJ2-3, with a weak D call TRBD1 (6 bases). This CDR3 comprises 13 residues. Germline V lookup: CDR1 SQVTM, CDR2 ANQGSEA. V dropped 4 bases and J dropped 6 bases, with 14 bases sitting between them. The CDR3 sequence: CSVAGGEGDTQYF. The DNA for the CDR3 is TGCAGCGTTGCTGGGGGCGAAGGGGATACGCAGTATTTT.

The chain employs TRBV27 and TRBJ2-7; 7 positions agree with TRBD2. J lost 2 bases, V lost 2 bases, and 6 bases had no gene match. In germline, CDR1 is MNHEY, CDR2 SMNVEV (reference sequence). The CDR3 is 15 residues long. CDR3 residues: CASSLVQGGTYEQYF. CDR3 in DNA: TGTGCCAGCAGTTTAGTGCAGGGAGGGACCTACGAGCAGTACTTC.

This clonotype was observed a single time. J is TRBJ2-6 and V is TRBV9; D is perhaps TRBD1 or TRBD2 (5 bases each). Per germline, CDR1 SGDLS and CDR2 YYNGEE. With 4 bases removed from V and 5 bases from J, the gap between germline ends came to 13 bases. The CDR3 has 15 residues. Written as DNA, the CDR3 is TGTGCCAGCAGCCGGGACGCCGATCGGGCCAACGTCCTGACTTTC. Translation: CASSRDADRANVLTF.

This chain uses TRBV29-1 with TRBJ1-1; D not resolved. The CDR3 sequence is 11 residues long. CDR1 SQVTM and CDR2 ANQGSEA come from the germline V gene. The germline V and J ends were trimmed by 4 bases and 8 bases, with 11 bases remaining between them. The chain's CDR3 is CSVGSFREAFF. The CDR3 DNA follows: TGCAGCGTTGGTAGCTTCCGAGAAGCTTTCTTT. The entire variable domain, with the rest obtained from reference TRBV29-1 and TRBJ1-1, is as follows: SAVISQKPSRDICQRGTSLTIQCQVDSQVTMMFWYRQQPGQSLTLIATANQGSEATYESGFVIDKFPISRPNLTFSTLTVSNMSPEDSSIYLCSVGSFREAFFGQGTRLTVV.

The DNA for the CDR3 is TGTGCCAGCAGCCAAGATCGGCTAGCGGGTTCCAACCGGGCCGAGCAGTACTTC. This encodes CASSQDRLAGSNRAEQYF. The chain uses TRBV3-1 and TRBJ2-7; 8 bases agree with TRBD2. CDR3 length: 18 amino acids. Germline V gives CDR1 LGHDT, CDR2 YNNKEL (reference sequence). Trimming took 0 bases from V and 6 from J; bases not matched to a gene: 16.

This chain links TRBV10-3 with TRBJ2-7; D call uncertain. With 2 bases removed from V and 2 bases from J, the gap between germline ends came to 7 bases. This CDR3 spans 13 amino acids. Per the germline V gene, CDR1 is ENHRY and CDR2 is SYGVKD. The CDR3 protein is CAISEGSPYEQYF. The CDR3 DNA reads as TGTGCCATCAGTGAGGGCAGCCCCTACGAGCAGTACTTC.

The chain uses TRBV27 and TRBJ2-7, with D tentatively TRBD1 or TRBD2 (5 bases each). This CDR3 has 15 amino acids. V was clipped by 6 bases and J by 3 bases, with 18 bases between them. Germline V gene lookup returns CDR1 MNHEY and CDR2 SMNVEV (reference sequence). CDR3 protein: CASSPGLGPFYEQYF. The CDR3, as DNA: TGTGCCAGCAGCCCCGGACTGGGGCCTTTCTACGAGCAGTACTTC.

V gene TRBV29-1 combines with J gene TRBJ1-4; 7 nucleotides align to TRBD1. The CDR3 runs to 13 residues. Germline V gives CDR1 SQVTM, CDR2 ANQGSEA. V lost 4 bases to trimming and J lost 5 bases; unmatched junction nucleotides: 4. CDR3: CSVGQGNNEKLFF. CDR3 in DNA: TGCAGCGTTGGACAGGGTAACAATGAAAAACTGTTTTTT.

The rearrangement uses TRBV20-1 and TRBJ2-3; 8 nucleotides align to TRBD2. Germline V CDR1 and CDR2: DFQATT, SNEGSKA (reference sequence). This CDR3 has 15 amino acids. Trimming cost V 0 bases and J 4 bases; bases outside gene matches: 6. The CDR3, as DNA: TGCAGTGCTAGAGATGCAATAGCGGGGTCAGATACGCAGTATTTT. Amino acid sequence: CSARDAIAGSDTQYF.

The V call is TRBV2, the J call TRBJ1-1, with a possible D match to TRBD1 (6 bases). This CDR3 spans 13 amino acids. Deletions cut 11 bases from V and 4 bases from J, with 17 bases between. Germline CDR1 and CDR2: SNHLY and FYNNEI. CDR3 protein: CAWGGQGSTEAFF. DNA for the CDR3: TGTGCCTGGGGGGGGCAGGGGTCCACTGAAGCTTTCTTT. Complete variable domain (other parts from reference TRBV2 and TRBJ1-1): EPEVTQTPSHQVTQMGQEVILRCVPISNHLYFYWYRQILGQKVEFLVSFYNNEISEKSEIFDDQFSVERPDGSNFTLKIRSTKLEDSAMYFCAWGGQGSTEAFFGQGTRLTVV.

The chain couples TRBV18 to TRBJ2-7; D is unresolved. CDR1 and CDR2 (germline): KGHSH, LQKENI. Trimming took 1 base from V and 7 from J, leaving 11 bases between them. The CDR3 spans 13 residues. This CDR3 is CASSPRLVREQYF. CDR3 sequence (DNA): TGTGCCAGCTCACCACGGCTAGTCCGGGAGCAGTACTTC.